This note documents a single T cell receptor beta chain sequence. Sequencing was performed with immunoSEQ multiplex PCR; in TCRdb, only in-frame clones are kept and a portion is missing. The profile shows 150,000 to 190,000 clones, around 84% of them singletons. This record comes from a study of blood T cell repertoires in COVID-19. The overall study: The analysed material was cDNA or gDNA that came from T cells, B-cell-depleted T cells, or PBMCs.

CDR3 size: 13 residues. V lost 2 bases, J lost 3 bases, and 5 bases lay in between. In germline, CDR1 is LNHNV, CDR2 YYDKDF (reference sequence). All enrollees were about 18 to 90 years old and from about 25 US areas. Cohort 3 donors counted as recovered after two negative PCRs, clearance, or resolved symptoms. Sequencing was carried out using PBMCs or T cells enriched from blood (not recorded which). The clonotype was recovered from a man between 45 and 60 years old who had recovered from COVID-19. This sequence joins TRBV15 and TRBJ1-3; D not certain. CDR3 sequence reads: CATSRSGGNTIYF. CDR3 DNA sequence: TGTGCCACCAGCAGATCGGGTGGAAACACCATATATTTT.